Following are 32 T cell receptor beta chains from one sample sequenced in a study of blood T cell repertoires in COVID-19. Repertoires were generated with immunoSEQ multiplex PCR, while TCRdb's copy carries only in-frame clones and drops some. The sample has roughly 250,000 clones; 87% are singletons. Material: peripheral blood. Receptor source: a man in his sixties who had recovered from COVID-19.

As DNA, the CDR3 is TGTGCCAGCAGAACGGGGGAGGTCGGGGAGCTGTTTTTT. This translates into CASRTGEVGELFF. The chain couples TRBV6-6 to TRBJ2-2, with D perhaps TRBD2 (6 bases). This CDR3 comprises 13 residues. Germline lookup yields CDR1 MNHNY and CDR2 SVGAGI (reference sequence). The ends were cut back, 6 bases at V and 7 bases at J, with 12 bases in the middle.

This chain links TRBV2 with TRBJ2-7; D possibly corresponds to TRBD2 (7 bases). V dropped 6 bases and J dropped 1 base, with 19 bases sitting between them. This CDR3 comprises 16 residues. Germline CDR1 reads SNHLY; CDR2 reads FYNNEI. This CDR3 reads CASRTPQGRGSYEQYF. The CDR3 nucleotides read TGTGCCAGCAGGACCCCCCAGGGGCGGGGGTCCTACGAGCAGTACTTC.

V and J are TRBV19 and TRBJ1-3; D remains unclear. This CDR3 region has 14 residues. Trimming removed 3 bases at V and 0 bases at J, with 6 bases between. Germline loops: CDR1 LNHDA, CDR2 SQIVND (reference sequence). DNA for the CDR3: TGTGCCAGTAGTATTAATCTCTCTGGAAACACCATATATTTT. Protein product: CASSINLSGNTIYF.

The chain is built from TRBV27 and TRBJ2-5; perhaps TRBD1 as D (6 bases). The germline gives CDR1 MNHEY, CDR2 SMNVEV (reference sequence). CDR3 length: 14 amino acids. The V gene lost 7 bases and the J gene lost 1 base, with 13 bases spanning the gap. CDR3 sequence: CASKRLQGQETQYF. Here the CDR3 DNA reads TGTGCCAGCAAGCGCCTACAGGGCCAAGAGACCCAGTACTTC.

This sequence joins TRBV27 and TRBJ2-5, with 9 bases fitting TRBD2. The trim removed 3 bases at V and 7 bases at J, leaving 6 bases unmatched. Germline V lookup: CDR1 MNHEY, CDR2 SMNVEV (reference sequence). There are 14 residues in the CDR3. The CDR3 bases are TGTGCCAGCAGTTTTAGCGGGGGCAAAGGGACCCAGTACTTC. Translating gives CASSFSGGKGTQYF.

This chain connects TRBV5-6 to TRBJ2-5; the match to TRBD1 covers 7 bases. CDR3 length equals 15 residues. The germline V gene encodes CDR1 SGHDT and CDR2 YYEEEE. The V gene end was trimmed by 0 bases and the J gene end by 2 bases; junction bases not matched to a gene: 4. The CDR3 is CASSLGRDSQETQYF. The CDR3 bases are TGTGCCAGCAGCTTGGGTAGGGACAGTCAAGAGACCCAGTACTTC.

CDR3 protein: CASCPGQPLTNEKLFF. CDR3 sequence (DNA): TGCGCCAGCTGTCCGGGACAGCCCCTAACTAATGAAAAACTGTTTTTT. The chain couples TRBV5-1 to TRBJ1-4, with 7 bases fitting TRBD1. The CDR3 loop spans 16 amino acids. From germline, CDR1 is SGHRS and CDR2 YFSETQ. Germline trimming cut 7 bases from V and 1 base from J; bases unmatched to any gene: 10.

Written as DNA, the CDR3 is TGCGCCAGCAGCATAGGAGGGACTGAAGCTTTCTTT. This sequence encodes CASSIGGTEAFF. The V gene is TRBV5-1, the J gene TRBJ1-1; the D is unclear. This CDR3 has 12 amino acids. In germline, CDR1 is SGHRS, CDR2 YFSETQ. V was pared by 4 bases and J by 5 bases, with 9 bases between.

V usage is TRBV19 and J usage is TRBJ1-5; 7 bases align to TRBD1. Looked up from germline, CDR1 is LNHDA and CDR2 is SQIVND (reference sequence). This CDR3 spans 14 amino acids. The V gene end was trimmed by 5 bases and the J gene end by 4 bases; junction bases not matched to a gene: 5. CDR3 residues: CASSADRVNQPQHF. The CDR3 DNA is TGTGCCAGTAGTGCAGACAGGGTGAATCAGCCCCAGCATTTT.

The chain joins TRBV5-1 to TRBJ2-2, with TRBD2 identical over 11 bases. Germline loops: CDR1 SGHRS, CDR2 YFSETQ. This CDR3 comprises 16 residues. J gave up 2 bases and V 4 bases, and 4 bases lay outside the gene matches. CDR3 DNA: TGCGCCAGCAGCACGACTAGCGGGGCTAACACCGGGGAGCTGTTTTTT. Translation gives CASSTTSGANTGELFF.

The chain carries TRBV6-5 and TRBJ2-3; TRBD2 aligns across 11 bases. There are 14 residues in the CDR3. The V gene end was trimmed by 6 bases and the J gene end by 4 bases; junction bases not matched to a gene: 3. The germline V gene encodes CDR1 MNHEY and CDR2 SVGAGI. CDR3 in amino acids: CASSLAGGSDTQYF. Here the CDR3 DNA reads TGTGCCAGCAGCCTAGCGGGGGGCTCAGATACGCAGTATTTT.

The V and J genes are TRBV10-3 and TRBJ2-2, with D possibly matching TRBD1 (6 bases). CDR1 ENHRY and CDR2 SYGVKD come from the germline V gene. Trimming took off 3 bases at V and 3 bases at J, with 11 bases between the two ends. CDR3 length: 15 amino acids. Here the CDR3 DNA reads TGTGCCATCAGTGATTCCACAGGGTACACCGGGGAGCTGTTTTTT. Protein sequence: CAISDSTGYTGELFF.

The rearrangement links TRBV20-1 to TRBJ2-4; TRBD1 aligns across 7 bases. The CDR3 extends over 14 amino acids. Germline CDR1 reads DFQATT; CDR2 reads SNEGSKA (reference sequence). Trimming at V came to 3 bases and at J to 3 bases, leaving 5 bases not matched to a gene. CDR3 bases: TGCAGTGCTAGTAGTCAGGGGGTCAAAAACATTCAGTACTTC. It specifies CSASSQGVKNIQYF.

This clone was seen just once. Here the CDR3 reads CASSTGTKDEQYF. The CDR3 coding sequence is TGTGCCAGTAGTACCGGGACTAAGGACGAGCAGTACTTC. The J gene is TRBJ2-7, the V gene TRBV19, with 7 bases aligning to TRBD2. Germline V lookup: CDR1 LNHDA, CDR2 SQIVND (reference sequence). Trimming at V came to 4 bases and at J to 5 bases, leaving 5 bases not matched to a gene. The CDR3 contains 13 residues.

The chain employs TRBV10-3 and TRBJ2-2; 7 bases map to TRBD1. The CDR3 length is 14 residues. Trimming cost V 4 bases and J 3 bases; bases outside gene matches: 2. Germline values: CDR1 ENHRY, CDR2 SYGVKD. CDR3 sequence: CAISGTGYTGELFF. As DNA, the CDR3 is TGTGCCATCAGTGGGACAGGTTACACCGGGGAGCTGTTTTTT.

CDR3 residues: CASSRTTSGPGYTF. The CDR3 DNA reads as TGCGCCAGCAGCCGAACCACGTCAGGGCCTGGCTACACCTTC. The V and J genes are TRBV5-1 and TRBJ1-2, with D perhaps matching TRBD1 (5 bases). Germline CDR1 and CDR2: SGHRS and YFSETQ. Trimming pared 4 bases from V and 7 bases from J, leaving 17 bases between. This CDR3 is 14 amino acids long.

This chain connects TRBV10-1 to TRBJ2-2; 7 positions match TRBD1. Trimming cost V 8 bases and J 2 bases; bases outside gene matches: 8. Per germline, CDR1 WNHNN and CDR2 SYGVQD (reference sequence). CDR3 size: 15 residues. CDR3 residues: CASGAGTANTGELFF. In DNA form, the CDR3 reads TGCGCCAGCGGCGCCGGGACAGCAAACACCGGGGAGCTGTTTTTT.

The chain links TRBV7-9 to TRBJ2-1; 7 bases are shared with TRBD1. The CDR3 covers 15 residues. The trim removed 5 bases at V and 1 base at J, leaving 5 bases unmatched. CDR1 is SEHNR and CDR2 is FQNEAQ in the germline V gene (reference sequence). The CDR3 protein is CASSPGTASYNEQFF. CDR3 nucleotides: TGTGCCAGCAGCCCCGGGACAGCTTCCTACAATGAGCAGTTCTTC.

This clone was counted between two and nine times. The CDR3 is CASSASAVYYGYTF. The CDR3 bases are TGCGCCAGCAGCGCCTCCGCGGTTTACTATGGCTACACCTTC. The chain uses TRBV5-1 and TRBJ1-2; D unclear. This CDR3 has 14 residues. Germline CDR1 reads SGHRS; CDR2 reads YFSETQ. V lost 4 bases and J 3 bases, leaving 13 bases between the germline ends.

The chain uses TRBV5-8 and TRBJ2-5; the D is unclear. Germline loops: CDR1 SGHTS, CDR2 YDEGEE. The CDR3 loop spans 15 amino acids. The germline V and J ends were trimmed by 0 bases and 3 bases, with 12 bases remaining between them. CDR3 sequence: CASSLGWASKETQYF. The CDR3 nucleotides are TGTGCCAGCAGCTTGGGATGGGCCTCTAAAGAGACCCAGTACTTC.

The CDR3 loop is CASRSSGGPGETQYF. CDR3 coding DNA: TGTGCCAGCAGGTCTAGCGGGGGGCCGGGGGAGACCCAGTACTTC. V gene TRBV27 combines with J gene TRBJ2-5; 11 bases are a match to TRBD2. CDR1 and CDR2 from the germline V gene are MNHEY and SMNVEV (reference sequence). The ends lost 6 bases at V and 5 bases at J; junction bases unmatched: 8. The CDR3 loop spans 15 amino acids.

V is TRBV6-6 and J is TRBJ1-1; TRBD1 might be the D (6 bases). V lost 7 bases and J 8 bases, leaving 11 bases between the germline ends. This CDR3 is built from 11 residues. Germline V lookup: CDR1 MNHNY, CDR2 SVGAGI (reference sequence). The DNA of the CDR3 is TGTGCCAGCAACCTTGACAGGGAAGCTTTCTTT. Its translation: CASNLDREAFF.

The genes are TRBV11-3 and TRBJ2-3; perhaps TRBD2 as D (6 bases). Germline lookup yields CDR1 SGHNT and CDR2 YENEEA. Trimming took 3 bases from V and 4 from J, leaving 8 bases between them. The CDR3 loop spans 13 amino acids. The CDR3 bases are TGTGCCAGCAGCTTTAGGAGGGCAGATACGCAGTATTTT. Its translation: CASSFRRADTQYF.

This clone has just a few counts. The CDR3 protein is CASSPGSGGSSYEQYF. DNA of the CDR3: TGTGCCAGCTCACCAGGCTCAGGGGGGAGCTCCTACGAGCAGTACTTC. This rearrangement joins TRBV18 to TRBJ2-7; possibly TRBD1 for D (7 bases). The CDR3 extends over 16 amino acids. V lost 2 bases to trimming and J lost 0 bases, with 14 bases between them. CDR1 and CDR2 from the germline V gene are KGHSH and LQKENI. The whole variable domain, remainder taken from reference TRBV18 and TRBJ2-7, is NAGVMQNPRHLVRRRGQEARLRCSPMKGHSHVYWYRQLPEEGLKFMVYLQKENIIDESGMPKERFSAEFPKEGPSILRIQQVVRGDSAAYFCASSPGSGGSSYEQYFGPGTRLTVT.

The rearrangement links TRBV3-1 (or the pseudogene TRBV3-2) to TRBJ2-4; D gene uncertain. Germline V gene lookup returns CDR1 LGHDT and CDR2 YNNKEL (reference sequence). V lost 4 bases and J lost 0, with 16 bases in between. The CDR3 loop spans 17 amino acids. The CDR3 sequence is CASSLSSNRIAKNIQYF. The CDR3 region has the DNA TGTGCCAGCAGCCTCTCCTCTAACAGAATAGCCAAAAACATTCAGTACTTC.

This chain connects TRBV4-1 to TRBJ1-4, with no clear D. Germline-derived CDR1 and CDR2 are MGHRA and YSYEKL. This CDR3 spans 17 amino acids. Trimming left V 5 bases short and J 0 bases short, with 16 bases between. In DNA form, the CDR3 reads TGCGCCAGCAGCATCGTTTACCCCGGGGCAACTAATGAAAAACTGTTTTTT. It codes for CASSIVYPGATNEKLFF.

The table lists this clone with a few counts. The gene calls are TRBV2 and TRBJ2-2; 7 bases line up with TRBD2. The CDR3 runs 16 residues. V lost 6 bases to trimming and J lost 2 bases; unmatched junction nucleotides: 9. The V gene's germline CDR1 is SNHLY and CDR2 FYNNEI. The CDR3 region has the DNA TGTGCCAGCAGCCCTATCGGGGGGTCCAACACCGGGGAGCTGTTTTTT. Amino acids: CASSPIGGSNTGELFF.

V usage is TRBV24-1 and J usage is TRBJ1-6; D remains unclear. V lost 4 bases and J 10 bases, leaving 10 bases between the germline ends. Germline CDR1 reads KGHDR; CDR2 reads SFDVKD. This CDR3 region has 13 residues. The CDR3 sequence: CATSDVLGSPLHF. The CDR3 DNA reads as TGTGCCACCAGTGACGTTTTGGGCTCACCCCTCCACTTT.

The V and J genes are TRBV27 and TRBJ1-1; possibly TRBD1 for D (5 bases). Trimming left V 3 bases short and J 4 bases short, with 18 bases between. This CDR3 is built from 16 residues. Germline V CDR1 and CDR2: MNHEY, SMNVEV (reference sequence). CDR3 in amino acids: CASSFLWQGGSTEAFF. The CDR3 DNA follows: TGTGCCAGCAGTTTTCTGTGGCAGGGAGGAAGCACTGAAGCTTTCTTT.

The chain has TRBV5-1 and TRBJ2-6; D call uncertain. This CDR3 is 15 amino acids long. In germline, CDR1 is SGHRS, CDR2 YFSETQ. Between the trimmed V and J ends, which lost 2 bases and 1 base, there was a span of 7 bases. The CDR3 loop is CASSFGVSGANVLTF. Here the CDR3 DNA reads TGCGCCAGCAGCTTCGGAGTGTCTGGGGCCAACGTCCTGACTTTC.

This rearrangement joins TRBV7-2 to TRBJ1-3; D is possibly TRBD1 (6 bases). Germline V gives CDR1 SGHTA, CDR2 FQGNSA. The CDR3 contains 13 residues. The ends were cut back, 7 bases at V and 1 base at J, with 8 bases in the middle. The DNA for the CDR3 is TGTGCCAGCACAACAGGGTCTGGAAACACCATATATTTT. Its translation: CASTTGSGNTIYF. The entire variable domain, with the rest obtained from reference TRBV7-2 and TRBJ1-3, is as follows: GAGVSQSPSNKVTEKGKDVELRCDPISGHTALYWYRQSLGQGLEFLIYFQGNSAPDKSGLPSDRFSAERTGGSVSTLTIQRTQQEDSAVYLCASTTGSGNTIYFGEGSWLTVV.

The chain joins TRBV18 to TRBJ2-3; maybe TRBD2 (5 bases). Germline V lookup: CDR1 KGHSH, CDR2 LQKENI. The CDR3 has 14 amino acids. V lost 2 bases, J lost 4 bases, and 10 bases lay in between. The CDR3 nucleotides are TGTGCCAGCTCACCAAGGGCCGGGGCAGATACGCAGTATTTT. It translates to CASSPRAGADTQYF.